These 11 T cell receptor beta chains share one sample of origin, sequenced in a study of tumor T cells in aggressive B-cell lymphoma (TCRdb year 2017). Libraries came from the immunoSEQ multiplex PCR assay. TCRdb re-hosts the immuneACCESS table, in-frame sequences only. Its copies lack some clones; in the studies checked, an unresolved V gene accounts for under half of them, and the cause for the rest is not known. This sample gives about 9,800 clones in total; 85% of them show up just once. Roughly 3.9% of the sample lies in the top ten. The sample comprised tumor tissue. The receptors were sampled from an adult with diffuse large B cell lymphoma.

This chain uses TRBV19 with TRBJ1-5, with D possibly matching TRBD1 (6 bases). This CDR3 region has 15 residues. The ends were cut back, 5 bases at V and 0 bases at J, with 11 bases in the middle. Germline CDR1 and CDR2: LNHDA and SQIVND (reference sequence). The CDR3 sequence is CASSSGTLSNQPQHF. The DNA of the CDR3 is TGTGCCAGTAGTTCGGGGACACTTAGCAATCAGCCCCAGCATTTT.

This clone was seen a single time. The chain links TRBV27 to TRBJ2-2; 10 nucleotides line up with TRBD2. The germline gives CDR1 MNHEY, CDR2 SMNVEV (reference sequence). The ends lost 6 bases at V and 6 bases at J; junction bases unmatched: 7. The CDR3 consists of 15 residues. In DNA, the CDR3 is TGTGCCAGCAGGCGAGCGGGAGGGACAGCCGGGGAGCTGTTTTTT. Protein product: CASRRAGGTAGELFF.

The rearrangement uses TRBV5-6 and TRBJ2-7; 10 nucleotides line up with TRBD2. The CDR3 is 17 residues long. Per germline, CDR1 SGHDT and CDR2 YYEEEE. Losses at the gene ends were 1 base for V and 4 bases for J; bases not matched to a gene: 11. CDR3 DNA sequence: TGTGCCAGCAGCTTGTCACTAGCGGGGTTCCCAGGATACGAGCAGTACTTC. Translation: CASSLSLAGFPGYEQYF.

The rearrangement uses TRBV9 and TRBJ2-3, with D possibly being TRBD2 (6 bases). The CDR3 is made up of 16 amino acids. Germline lookup yields CDR1 SGDLS and CDR2 YYNGEE. The V end was cut by 4 bases, the J end by 3 bases, with 18 bases between. CDR3 region: CASSSWSGPMTDTQYF. CDR3 sequence (DNA): TGTGCCAGCAGCTCTTGGAGCGGGCCGATGACAGATACGCAGTATTTT.

V usage is TRBV6-1 and J usage is TRBJ2-7; possibly TRBD2 for D (6 bases). This CDR3 region has 15 residues. The germline CDR1 and CDR2 sequences are MNHNS and SASEGT. V was pared by 3 bases and J by 3 bases, with 15 bases between. This chain's CDR3 is CASSDWGGGFYEQYF. CDR3 sequence (DNA): TGTGCCAGCAGTGACTGGGGAGGTGGCTTCTACGAGCAGTACTTC.

The chain combines TRBV7-9 with TRBJ1-3; D not certain. CDR3 length: 15 amino acids. Germline V gene sequence: CDR1 SEHNR, CDR2 FQNEAQ (reference sequence). Trimming took 5 bases from V and 4 from J, leaving 15 bases between them. The CDR3 loop reads CASSQPGVRGNTIYF. CDR3 nucleotides: TGTGCCAGCAGCCAGCCCGGGGTTCGAGGAAACACCATATATTTT.

The chain employs TRBV5-1 and TRBJ2-5, with 9 positions matching TRBD1. Trimming at V came to 3 bases and at J to 1 base, leaving 4 bases not matched to a gene. Germline assignment: CDR1 SGHRS and CDR2 YFSETQ. CDR3 length equals 15 residues. CDR3 amino acids: CASSWGDRAQETQYF. DNA for the CDR3: TGCGCCAGCAGCTGGGGGGACAGGGCCCAAGAGACCCAGTACTTC.

V and J are TRBV7-3 and TRBJ1-2; the D is unclear. The CDR3 extends over 12 amino acids. Germline V lookup: CDR1 SGHTA, CDR2 FQGTGA. V was pared by 6 bases and J by 7 bases, with 12 bases between. In nucleotides, the CDR3 is TGTGCCAGCAGTTCTCCCCCCGGTGGCTACACCTTC. Amino acids: CASSSPPGGYTF.

The V call is TRBV10-3, the J call TRBJ2-5; TRBD1 matches 10 bases. Germline loops: CDR1 ENHRY, CDR2 SYGVKD. Trimming took 9 bases from V and 5 from J; bases not matched to a gene: 9. The CDR3 is made up of 14 amino acids. The CDR3 here is CAISERDRGETQYF. The CDR3 region has the DNA TGTGCCATTTCTGAGCGGGACAGGGGCGAGACCCAGTACTTC.

The chain uses TRBV15 and TRBJ2-1; 10 bases align to TRBD2. Germline loops: CDR1 LNHNV, CDR2 YYDKDF (reference sequence). V lost 3 bases to trimming and J lost 1 base; unmatched junction nucleotides: 9. This CDR3 has 18 residues. The CDR3 sequence is CATSSLGLAGVSYNEQFF. The CDR3 DNA reads TGTGCCACCAGCAGCTTGGGGCTAGCGGGAGTGTCCTACAATGAGCAGTTCTTC.

The CDR3 spells CASSSAQGGETQYF. CDR3 DNA sequence: TGTGCCAGCAGCTCTGCTCAGGGTGGAGAGACCCAGTACTTC. This rearrangement joins TRBV7-2 to TRBJ2-5; weak D call: TRBD1 (5 bases). The CDR3 has 14 residues. Trimming shortened V by 4 bases and J by 4 bases, and 13 bases separated the two germline ends. Germline assignment: CDR1 SGHTA and CDR2 FQGNSA.